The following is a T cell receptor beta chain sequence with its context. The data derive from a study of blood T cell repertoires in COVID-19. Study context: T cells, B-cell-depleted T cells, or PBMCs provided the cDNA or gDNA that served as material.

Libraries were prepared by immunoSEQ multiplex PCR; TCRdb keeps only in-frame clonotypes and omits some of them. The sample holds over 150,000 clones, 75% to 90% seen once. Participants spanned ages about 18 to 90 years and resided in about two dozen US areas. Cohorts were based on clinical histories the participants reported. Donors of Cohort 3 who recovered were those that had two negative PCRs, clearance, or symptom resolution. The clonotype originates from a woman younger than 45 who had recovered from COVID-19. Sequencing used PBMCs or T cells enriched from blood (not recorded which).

CDR3 DNA: TGTGCCAGCAGTCTAAACCGGGACTACTCCTACGAGCAGTACTTC. It yields the protein CASSLNRDYSYEQYF. The V gene is TRBV13, the J gene TRBJ2-7, with 7 positions matching TRBD2. The CDR3 totals 15 residues. The V gene's germline CDR1 is PRHDT and CDR2 FYEKMQ (reference sequence). Trimming cost V 6 bases and J 0 bases; bases outside gene matches: 8.